The rows below give T cell receptor beta chains drawn from one sample of a study of T-cell reconstitution after alpha-beta-depleted transplantation in children. MiXCR, run by TCRdb on the PCR reads, gives a single entry per CDR3 protein. The sample records roughly 340,000 distinct CDR3 sequences, around 15% being singletons. The starting material was PBMCs, mostly from graft donor cells, obtained 360 days after TCRalphabeta/CD19-depleted stem cell transplant. The receptors come from a male patient between 2 and 15 years old who had a stem cell transplant for acute lymphoblastic leukemia, so the T cells may come from the graft donor. The conserved cysteine and the conserved F or W are not part of the CDR3 here. The order of the fields is V gene, J gene, CDR3 protein.

v_call: TRBV27
j_call: TRBJ2-3
cdr3_aa: ASSLGRGPADTQY

v_call: TRBV12-3/TRBV12-4
j_call: TRBJ2-5
cdr3_aa: ASSFGTSRLRETQY

v_call: TRBV29-1
j_call: TRBJ2-3
cdr3_aa: SVDPTGFGTDTQY

v_call: TRBV4-3
j_call: TRBJ2-1
cdr3_aa: ASSWASYNEQF

v_call: TRBV5-6
j_call: TRBJ2-7
cdr3_aa: ASSEDRRSSYEQY

v_call: TRBV28
j_call: TRBJ2-7
cdr3_aa: ASSFWDSTD

v_call: TRBV6-5
j_call: TRBJ2-1
cdr3_aa: ASSYSTGESSYNEQF

v_call: TRBV4-2
j_call: TRBJ2-1
cdr3_aa: ASSQDRGLDNEQF

v_call: TRBV4-2
j_call: TRBJ2-2
cdr3_aa: ASSHASGRAELF

v_call: TRBV29-1
j_call: TRBJ2-1
cdr3_aa: SVDSYNEQF

v_call: TRBV5-6
j_call: TRBJ2-1
cdr3_aa: ASSLDPTGQYNEQF

v_call: TRBV20-1
j_call: TRBJ2-5
cdr3_aa: SARRRPGQGRETQY

v_call: TRBV28
j_call: TRBJ2-3
cdr3_aa: ASSWGTSGSWSDTQY

v_call: TRBV20-1
j_call: TRBJ2-3
cdr3_aa: SARRDAQTLATQY

v_call: TRBV5-1
j_call: TRBJ2-3
cdr3_aa: ASSRRTSGRKSTDTQY

v_call: TRBV10-3
j_call: TRBJ2-7
cdr3_aa: AISEDRYEQY

v_call: TRBV4-3
j_call: TRBJ2-3
cdr3_aa: ASSQDGGSITDTQY

v_call: TRBV12-3/TRBV12-4
j_call: TRBJ2-3
cdr3_aa: ASSLYGQGTDTQY

v_call: TRBV28
j_call: TRBJ1-1
cdr3_aa: ASSLPVRGDTEAF

v_call: TRBV7-2
j_call: TRBJ2-1
cdr3_aa: ASSLVVGKNEQF

v_call: TRBV7-2
j_call: TRBJ2-7
cdr3_aa: ASSLEIRGTYEQY

v_call: TRBV29-1
j_call: TRBJ2-5
cdr3_aa: SDISYNQETQY

v_call: TRBV4-2
j_call: TRBJ1-3
cdr3_aa: ASSQDIRGAGNTIY

v_call: TRBV20-1
j_call: TRBJ1-1
cdr3_aa: SARIAGVNTEAF

v_call: TRBV29-1
j_call: TRBJ2-6
cdr3_aa: SVVEGTGLYSGANVLT

v_call: TRBV7-9
j_call: TRBJ1-1
cdr3_aa: ASSSRTVEAF

v_call: TRBV7-6
j_call: TRBJ2-2
cdr3_aa: ASSLGPMAQNTGELF

v_call: TRBV7-9
j_call: TRBJ2-2
cdr3_aa: ASRGPPGELF

v_call: TRBV2
j_call: TRBJ2-3
cdr3_aa: ASRKLAGGVDTQY

v_call: TRBV9
j_call: TRBJ2-2
cdr3_aa: ASSVRGNTGELF

v_call: TRBV5-6
j_call: TRBJ2-6
cdr3_aa: ASSSEFGANVLT

v_call: TRBV4-2
j_call: TRBJ2-7
cdr3_aa: ASSQEAGQGSYEQY

v_call: TRBV4-3
j_call: TRBJ2-3
cdr3_aa: ASSHGGKGAGRTDTQY

v_call: TRBV4-3
j_call: TRBJ2-3
cdr3_aa: ASSQQPYSVAGGTTLQY

v_call: TRBV7-2
j_call: TRBJ2-1
cdr3_aa: ASSLTAGVYSNEQF

v_call: TRBV15
j_call: TRBJ1-1
cdr3_aa: ATSRWWDSRNTEAF

v_call: TRBV6-5
j_call: TRBJ2-2
cdr3_aa: ASSWSGGYTGELF

v_call: TRBV12-3/TRBV12-4
j_call: TRBJ2-1
cdr3_aa: ASSGLAGGPIEQF

v_call: TRBV13
j_call: TRBJ2-5
cdr3_aa: ASSAESEGLGETQY

v_call: TRBV5-1
j_call: TRBJ2-2
cdr3_aa: ASSYPGLAGSGELF

v_call: TRBV11-2
j_call: TRBJ1-5
cdr3_aa: ASSTTTNQPQH